The 12 T cell receptor beta chains below come from one sample, sequenced in a study of T-cell memory formation after mild COVID-19. MiXCR, run by TCRdb on the 5' RACE reads, gives a single entry per CDR3 protein. The sample has approximately 430,000 distinct CDR3 sequences; around 22% are singletons. Sequencing was carried out using PBMCs or a T cell subset sorted from them (not recorded which). The source of these receptors is an adult woman who had mild COVID-19 (a few samples of this study predate the infection). Cell type and time point are not known.

The gene calls are TRBV12-3 or TRBV12-4 and TRBJ2-3; the D gene is possibly TRBD2 (6 bases). There are 16 residues in the CDR3. V shed 4 bases and J shed 1 base, with 15 bases lying between them. The CDR3 nucleotides are TGTGCCAGCAGTTCGGGACTCCTAATGGGCACAGATACGCAGTATTTT. It is translated as CASSSGLLMGTDTQYF.

Many counts were recorded for this clonotype. The chain is built from TRBV2 and TRBJ2-7; tentative D call: TRBD1 (5 bases). CDR3 size: 12 residues. Germline CDR1 reads SNHLY; CDR2 reads FYNNEI. V lost 5 bases, J lost 3 bases, and 8 bases lay in between. The chain's CDR3 is CASSTDSYEQYF. CDR3 in DNA: TGTGCCAGCAGTACTGACAGCTACGAGCAGTACTTC.

The V and J genes are TRBV6-2 or TRBV6-3 and TRBJ2-7; 8 bases align to TRBD1. The CDR3 runs to 14 residues. Trimming cost V 4 bases and J 3 bases; bases outside gene matches: 5. Germline values: CDR1 MNHEY, CDR2 SVGEGT. CDR3 DNA: TGTGCCAGCAGTTCCGTACAGGGGGACTACGAGCAGTACTTC. Translated, it gives CASSSVQGDYEQYF.

The chain carries TRBV7-9 and TRBJ1-1; 7 bases align to TRBD1. From germline, CDR1 is SEHNR and CDR2 FQNEAQ (reference sequence). V shed 7 bases and J 6 bases; nucleotides not matched to a gene: 2. The CDR3 spans 11 residues. CDR3 amino acids: CASTQGAEAFF. The CDR3 DNA reads as TGTGCCAGCACCCAGGGGGCTGAAGCTTTCTTT.

The V call is TRBV15, the J call TRBJ2-1, with 8 bases lining up with TRBD2. Unmatched junction bases numbered 12, after V lost 2 bases and J lost 6 bases. The CDR3 runs to 17 residues. Germline CDR1 is LNHNV and CDR2 is YYDKDF (reference sequence). In DNA, the CDR3 is TGTGCCACCAGCAGACCCGGGAGGGGACGTCCCTCCAATGAGCAGTTCTTC. This encodes CATSRPGRGRPSNEQFF.

The V call is TRBV30, the J call TRBJ1-1; D unresolved. Trimming removed 0 bases from V and 0 bases from J, with 5 bases in between. The CDR3 has 13 residues. In germline, CDR1 is GTSNPN, CDR2 SVGIG (reference sequence). This CDR3 is CAWSVLLNTEAFF. The CDR3 coding sequence is TGTGCCTGGAGTGTACTTTTGAACACTGAAGCTTTCTTT.

For the CDR3, the DNA is TGTGCCACCAGCAGAGATACGGGGTATTCAGGAAACACCATATATTTT. It translates to CATSRDTGYSGNTIYF. This chain connects TRBV15 to TRBJ1-3; D uncertain. In germline, CDR1 is LNHNV, CDR2 YYDKDF (reference sequence). This CDR3 has 16 residues. The V gene lost 0 bases and the J gene lost 4 bases, with 13 bases spanning the gap.

This rearrangement joins TRBV5-1 to TRBJ2-1; TRBD1 is a possible D gene (6 bases). V dropped 2 bases and J dropped 3 bases, with 12 bases sitting between them. This CDR3 contains 15 residues. Germline CDR1 and CDR2: SGHRS and YFSETQ. This CDR3 reads CASSLTGNDYNEQFF. DNA for the CDR3: TGCGCCAGCAGCTTAACAGGGAACGACTACAATGAGCAGTTCTTC.

The chain has TRBV6-2 or TRBV6-3 and TRBJ2-2; 10 bases line up with TRBD2. The germline gives CDR1 MNHEY, CDR2 SVGEGT. The ends lost 4 bases at V and 3 bases at J; junction bases unmatched: 5. This CDR3 region has 16 residues. The CDR3 sequence: CASSSRLAGDTGELFF. DNA for the CDR3: TGTGCCAGCAGTTCTCGGCTAGCGGGGGACACCGGGGAGCTGTTTTTT.

There are a few counts of this clonotype. This chain uses TRBV29-1 with TRBJ2-3; no reliable D call. CDR1 and CDR2 from the germline V gene are SQVTM and ANQGSEA. Between the trimmed V and J ends, which lost 8 bases and 2 bases, there was a span of 11 bases. The CDR3 totals 12 residues. This CDR3 is CSSRRATDTQYF. In DNA, the CDR3 is TGCAGCTCCCGAAGGGCCACAGATACGCAGTATTTT.

This chain connects TRBV6-2 or TRBV6-3 to TRBJ1-4; 9 bases fit TRBD1. V shed 7 bases, J shed 7 bases, and the junction held 7 bases outside the gene matches. Germline V gene sequence: CDR1 MNHEY, CDR2 SVGEGT. This CDR3 has 14 residues. The CDR3 region is CASNRQGESEKLFF. The CDR3 coding sequence is TGTGCCAGCAACCGACAGGGGGAGAGTGAAAAACTGTTTTTT.

This clonotype appeared a few times. The V call is TRBV7-2, the J call TRBJ2-7; 11 positions agree with TRBD2. The CDR3 loop spans 15 amino acids. Germline CDR1 reads SGHTA; CDR2 reads FQGNSA. V was pared by 4 bases and J by 3 bases, with 5 bases of the junction left unmatched. The CDR3 nucleotides read TGTGCCAGCAGCTATAGCGGGGGGGCTTTCTACGAGCAGTACTTC. Translating it yields CASSYSGGAFYEQYF.